These 27 T cell receptor beta chains were sequenced from one sample in a study of Ad26.COV2.S vaccination and SARS-CoV-2 variants. Treatment here: some 20 received Ad26.COV2.S at low or high dose, single or two shots; 5 received placebo; per-sample allocation not given. Vaccine and placebo recipients were sampled on day 63 after the first injection. The protocol was immunoSEQ multiplex PCR, while the TCRdb copy is restricted to in-frame clones and leaves out a portion. Counted here are around 340,000 clones, about 88% occurring once; the ten biggest clones make up around 6.6%. Source: peripheral blood, taken in a trial of Ad26.COV2.S vaccine versus placebo. These receptors were obtained from a person between 18 and 65 years old who received the Ad26.COV2.S COVID-19 vaccine or a placebo.

Only one count was recorded for this clone. The rearrangement joins TRBV7-9 to TRBJ1-5; D gene unclear. Between the trimmed V and J ends, which lost 2 bases and 5 bases, there was a span of 4 bases. Per germline, CDR1 SEHNR and CDR2 FQNEAQ (reference sequence). The CDR3 covers 12 residues. The CDR3 DNA is TGTGCCAGCAGCTTAAATCATCAGCCCCAGCATTTT. This codes for CASSLNHQPQHF.

The chain joins TRBV3-1 (or the pseudogene TRBV3-2) to TRBJ1-2, with 11 bases identical to TRBD1. CDR1 is LGHDT, CDR2 YNNKEL, per germline (reference sequence). V was pared by 3 bases and J by 1 base, with 10 bases of the junction left unmatched. This CDR3 has 18 residues. CDR3 sequence reads: CASSHRQGGTGGNYGYTF. The DNA for the CDR3 is TGTGCCAGCAGCCATCGCCAAGGCGGGACAGGGGGTAACTATGGCTACACCTTC.

The V gene is TRBV25-1, the J gene TRBJ2-5; D is perhaps TRBD2 (6 bases). Trimming shortened V by 7 bases and J by 5 bases, and 17 bases separated the two germline ends. This CDR3 has 14 residues. The germline V gene encodes CDR1 MGHDK and CDR2 SYGVNS. The CDR3 loop is CASMDRLVQETQYF. CDR3 coding DNA: TGTGCCAGCATGGACCGACTAGTTCAGGAGACCCAGTACTTC.

The V gene is TRBV29-1, the J gene TRBJ1-1, with D hard to call. Per the germline V gene, CDR1 is SQVTM and CDR2 is ANQGSEA. Trimming stripped 6 bases from V and 0 bases from J, with 14 bases between. The CDR3 loop spans 14 amino acids. CDR3 bases: TGCAGCGTCCTAAAACAGACCGTGAACACTGAAGCTTTCTTT. It codes for CSVLKQTVNTEAFF.

This clone was counted a single time. V gene TRBV12-5 combines with J gene TRBJ1-2; D may be TRBD1 (5 bases). The V end lost 6 bases, the J end lost 4 bases, and 12 bases lay between the germline ends. There are 13 residues in the CDR3. Germline V gene lookup returns CDR1 LGHNT and CDR2 FRNRAP. The CDR3 reads CASGYDSFYGYTF. Written as DNA, the CDR3 is TGTGCTAGTGGCTATGACAGCTTCTATGGCTACACCTTC.

The V call is TRBV5-6, the J call TRBJ1-6; no definite D call. The ends were cut back, 3 bases at V and 9 bases at J, with 10 bases in the middle. Germline V gives CDR1 SGHDT, CDR2 YYEEEE. The CDR3 is 13 residues long. CDR3 protein: CASSSSSVSPLHF. CDR3 sequence (DNA): TGTGCCAGCAGCTCCTCCAGCGTTTCACCCCTCCACTTT. The full variable domain, in which reference TRBV5-6 and TRBJ1-6 provide the parts outside the CDR3, is DAGVTQSPTHLIKTRGQQVTLRCSPKSGHDTVSWYQQALGQGPQFIFQYYEEEERQRGNFPDRFSGHQFPNYSSELNVNALLLGDSALYLCASSSSSVSPLHFGNGTRLTVT.

The chain combines TRBV7-2 with TRBJ2-2; TRBD2 matches at 11 bases. This CDR3 has 19 amino acids. Losses at the gene ends were 1 base for V and 1 base for J; bases not matched to a gene: 8. Germline V gives CDR1 SGHTA, CDR2 FQGNSA. The DNA for the CDR3 is TGTGCCAGCAGCTTAGGAGGGACTAGCGGTTCCTGGAACACCGGGGAGCTGTTTTTT. Encoded protein: CASSLGGTSGSWNTGELFF.

The genes are TRBV7-2 and TRBJ1-5, with D unresolved. The V gene lost 5 bases and the J gene lost 5 bases, with 22 bases spanning the gap. The CDR3 totals 17 residues. Per the germline V gene, CDR1 is SGHTA and CDR2 is FQGNSA. Here the CDR3 DNA reads TGTGCCAGCAGCCACTCCCCTTTGCGGTCAATTTATCAGCCCCAGCATTTT. Its translation: CASSHSPLRSIYQPQHF.

The chain joins TRBV7-2 to TRBJ1-2; 8 positions agree with TRBD1. Germline V CDR1 and CDR2: SGHTA, FQGNSA. With V trimmed by 1 base and J by 4 bases, 8 bases remained unmatched. This CDR3 has 16 residues. The CDR3, as DNA: TGTGCCAGCAGCTTAGGAAGACAGGGGATGAGCTATGGCTACACCTTC. Its protein is CASSLGRQGMSYGYTF.

The genes are TRBV15 and TRBJ2-3; no clear D. The CDR3 is made up of 16 amino acids. Between the trimmed V and J ends, which lost 1 base and 0 bases, there was a span of 11 bases. CDR1 is LNHNV, CDR2 YYDKDF, per germline (reference sequence). The chain's CDR3 is CATSRANSGSTDTQYF. DNA for the CDR3: TGTGCCACCAGCAGAGCGAACTCCGGTAGCACAGATACGCAGTATTTT.

The J gene is TRBJ2-2, the V gene TRBV5-4; TRBD1 matches 8 bases. Germline CDR1 SGHNT, CDR2 YYREEE (reference sequence). The ends lost 6 bases at V and 5 bases at J; junction bases unmatched: 12. The CDR3 has 16 residues. CDR3 sequence reads: CASNFPDRGITGELFF. The CDR3 DNA reads TGTGCCAGCAACTTTCCCGACAGGGGAATAACCGGGGAGCTGTTTTTT.

The gene calls are TRBV5-1 and TRBJ2-3; D tentatively reads TRBD1 or TRBD2 (5 bases each). The CDR3 consists of 15 residues. V shed 1 base and J shed 6 bases, with 15 bases lying between them. CDR1 is SGHRS and CDR2 is YFSETQ in the germline V gene. The chain's CDR3 is CASSLLQEVSDTQYF. CDR3 bases: TGCGCCAGCAGCTTGTTACAGGAGGTGTCGGATACGCAGTATTTT.

The chain uses TRBV19 and TRBJ1-1; unclear D gene. The ends were cut back, 3 bases at V and 0 bases at J, with 11 bases in the middle. The CDR3 sequence is 15 residues long. Germline-derived CDR1 and CDR2 are LNHDA and SQIVND (reference sequence). The CDR3 DNA reads TGTGCCAGTAGTATTACGGCGGCGCTGAACACTGAAGCTTTCTTT. It yields the protein CASSITAALNTEAFF.

The rearrangement joins TRBV27 to TRBJ2-3; either TRBD1 or TRBD2 may fit D (5 bases each). The CDR3 runs 15 residues. Germline V gene data show CDR1 as MNHEY and CDR2 as SMNVEV (reference sequence). V dropped 2 bases and J dropped 3 bases, with 12 bases sitting between them. CDR3 DNA: TGTGCCAGCAGTTTAATGGGGGACCAGACAGATACGCAGTATTTT. Amino acids: CASSLMGDQTDTQYF.

The V and J genes are TRBV14 and TRBJ2-2; 7 nucleotides line up with TRBD1. The CDR3 loop spans 15 amino acids. Trimming took 2 bases from V and 6 from J; bases not matched to a gene: 6. In germline, CDR1 is SGHDN, CDR2 FVKESK. CDR3 sequence: CASSQMTGSAGELFF. The CDR3 region has the DNA TGTGCCAGCAGCCAAATGACAGGGTCCGCCGGGGAGCTGTTTTTT.

This sequence joins TRBV28 and TRBJ1-2; no firm D call. Germline CDR1 reads MDHEN; CDR2 reads SYDVKM. The CDR3 is 13 residues long. V lost 2 bases, J lost 3 bases, and 7 bases lay in between. Here the CDR3 DNA reads TGTGCCAGCAGTTTAGGACTTGACTATGGCTACACCTTC. Translated, it gives CASSLGLDYGYTF.

V and J are TRBV5-4 and TRBJ1-3; TRBD1 might be the D (5 bases). The ends were cut back, 1 base at V and 4 bases at J, with 9 bases in the middle. The CDR3 is made up of 14 amino acids. Looked up from germline, CDR1 is SGHNT and CDR2 is YYREEE (reference sequence). CDR3 nucleotide sequence: TGTGCCAGCAGCTTGACCAGGGCCGGAAACACCATATATTTT. It translates to CASSLTRAGNTIYF.

The rearrangement joins TRBV27 to TRBJ2-2; unclear D gene. Trimming took off 5 bases at V and 4 bases at J, with 14 bases between the two ends. Germline loops: CDR1 MNHEY, CDR2 SMNVEV (reference sequence). The CDR3 has 15 residues. The CDR3 DNA reads as TGTGCCAGCAGTCTGGGTGGGGTAAGCACCGGGGAGCTGTTTTTT. Its translation is CASSLGGVSTGELFF.

The chain joins TRBV27 to TRBJ1-2; TRBD1 might be the D (5 bases). This CDR3 is built from 13 residues. CDR1 and CDR2 from the germline V gene are MNHEY and SMNVEV (reference sequence). The V end was cut by 8 bases, the J end by 7 bases, with 17 bases between. CDR3: CASSTRRGFGYTF. The CDR3 nucleotides read TGTGCCAGCTCAACAAGACGGGGGTTTGGCTACACCTTC.

This clone is a singleton in its sample. The gene calls are TRBV7-3 and TRBJ2-7, with 7 bases lining up with TRBD1. CDR1 and CDR2 from the germline V gene are SGHTA and FQGTGA. The CDR3 is made up of 15 amino acids. Germline trimming cut 0 bases from V and 5 bases from J; bases unmatched to any gene: 7. In DNA form, the CDR3 reads TGTGCCAGCAGCTTAACCGGACAGGTTTCCGACGAGCAGTACTTC. It specifies CASSLTGQVSDEQYF.

J is TRBJ2-3 and V is TRBV7-3, with a weak D call TRBD1 (6 bases). This CDR3 region has 15 residues. Germline V gene data show CDR1 as SGHTA and CDR2 as FQGTGA. V was trimmed by 0 bases and J by 2 bases, leaving 9 bases between them. The CDR3 DNA reads TGTGCCAGCAGCTTAACGGGGGCTGACACAGATACGCAGTATTTT. Translated, it gives CASSLTGADTDTQYF.

This chain connects TRBV5-4 to TRBJ1-4; the D gene is possibly TRBD1 (5 bases). The germline gives CDR1 SGHNT, CDR2 YYREEE (reference sequence). V lost 0 bases and J lost 7, with 10 bases in between. This CDR3 region has 14 residues. The CDR3: CASSLEGPGEKLFF. The CDR3 DNA reads TGTGCCAGCAGCTTGGAGGGGCCCGGTGAAAAACTGTTTTTT.

The V and J genes are TRBV7-2 and TRBJ2-3; D is unresolved. Germline assignment: CDR1 SGHTA and CDR2 FQGNSA. This CDR3 contains 13 residues. The V gene lost 1 base and the J gene lost 2 bases, with 4 bases spanning the gap. The CDR3, as DNA: TGTGCCAGCAGCTTAGGGTTCACAGATACGCAGTATTTT. It translates to CASSLGFTDTQYF.

The chain has TRBV29-1 and TRBJ2-7, with D possibly called TRBD1 or TRBD2 (6 bases each). The germline V gene has CDR1 SQVTM and CDR2 ANQGSEA. Trimming left V 4 bases short and J 1 base short, with 14 bases between. The CDR3 runs to 14 residues. The CDR3 DNA is TGCAGCGTTGGGGGCTCGGGGGCGTCCTACGAGCAGTACTTC. Translation gives CSVGGSGASYEQYF.

This clone occurred a few times. V and J are TRBV24-1 and TRBJ2-3; D is uncertain. The germline V gene encodes CDR1 KGHDR and CDR2 SFDVKD. With 3 bases removed from V and 3 bases from J, the gap between germline ends came to 9 bases. This CDR3 spans 14 amino acids. CDR3 amino acids: CATSDRRKTDTQYF. In DNA, the CDR3 is TGTGCCACCAGTGATCGCCGGAAGACAGATACGCAGTATTTT.

This clone was detected once. The rearrangement links TRBV6-1 to TRBJ2-7; no reliable D call. In germline, CDR1 is MNHNS, CDR2 SASEGT. V lost 1 base, J lost 2 bases, and 9 bases lay in between. The CDR3 runs to 14 residues. CDR3 in DNA: TGTGCCAGCAGTGAAGGCGCAGATACCTACGAGCAGTACTTC. Translation gives CASSEGADTYEQYF.

The chain is built from TRBV6-2 or TRBV6-3 and TRBJ1-2, with D unclear. CDR1 MNHEY and CDR2 SVGEGT come from the germline V gene. Trimming took off 2 bases at V and 4 bases at J, with 8 bases between the two ends. The CDR3 length is 13 residues. DNA of the CDR3: TGTGCCAGCAGTTACCGGGCAGTCTATGGCTACACCTTC. Amino acids: CASSYRAVYGYTF.